These 10 T cell receptor beta chains came from one sample sequenced in a study of T cell responses to AZD1222 COVID-19 vaccine. Only in-frame clones appear in the TCRdb table, and some are missing; sequencing was by immunoSEQ multiplex PCR. The sample records about 140,000 clones, 90% to 95% being singletons. Source: peripheral blood, taken 28 days after the second AZD1222 dose. The source of these receptors is an adult who received the AZD1222 COVID-19 vaccine.

This rearrangement joins TRBV5-1 to TRBJ2-3; 10 bases map to TRBD2. The CDR3 is 16 residues long. Germline values: CDR1 SGHRS, CDR2 YFSETQ. Trimming removed 2 bases from V and 1 base from J; junction bases left unmatched: 4. The CDR3 nucleotides are TGCGCCAGCAGCTTAGCGGGAGGGCCCGGCACAGATACGCAGTATTTT. Residues: CASSLAGGPGTDTQYF.

Only one count was recorded for this clone. J is TRBJ2-7 and V is TRBV27; 11 bases are a match to TRBD2. This CDR3 has 18 amino acids. Germline values: CDR1 MNHEY, CDR2 SMNVEV (reference sequence). V lost 4 bases and J lost 0; bases outside the gene matches: 11. DNA for the CDR3: TGTGCCAGCAGTTCCACCCGGACTAGCGGGTTGGTCTCCTACGAGCAGTACTTC. Protein: CASSSTRTSGLVSYEQYF.

The table lists this clone with a count of one. CDR3 amino acids: CASRALDNEQFF. The CDR3 coding sequence is TGTGCCAGCAGAGCCCTAGATAATGAGCAGTTCTTC. The chain carries TRBV2 and TRBJ2-1; no firm D call. The CDR3 covers 12 residues. V lost 6 bases, J lost 7 bases, and 10 bases lay in between. CDR1 is SNHLY, CDR2 FYNNEI, per germline.

CDR3: CASSLQGGNTIYF. DNA of the CDR3: TGTGCCAGCAGCTTACAGGGGGGAAACACCATATATTTT. The chain uses TRBV28 and TRBJ1-3; 7 nucleotides align to TRBD1. The germline gives CDR1 MDHEN, CDR2 SYDVKM. There are 13 residues in the CDR3. With V trimmed by 6 bases and J by 4 bases, 3 bases remained unmatched.

The J gene is TRBJ2-7, the V gene TRBV6-5; no definite D call. The CDR3 has 12 amino acids. Trimming left V 9 bases short and J 0 bases short, with 9 bases between. CDR1 is MNHEY, CDR2 SVGAGI, per germline. The DNA of the CDR3 is TGTGCCAGTATAGGCAGCTCCTACGAGCAGTACTTC. Its protein product is CASIGSSYEQYF.

The genes are TRBV28 and TRBJ1-2, with D unresolved. CDR3 size: 13 residues. Germline V CDR1 and CDR2: MDHEN, SYDVKM. Trimming cost V 5 bases and J 4 bases, with 11 bases left between them. The chain's CDR3 is CASSERVFYGYTF. CDR3 DNA: TGTGCCAGCAGTGAGAGGGTGTTCTATGGCTACACCTTC.

The rearrangement links TRBV7-9 to TRBJ2-1; either TRBD1 or TRBD2 may supply D (6 bases each). CDR3 length equals 14 residues. V was shortened by 2 bases and J by 8 bases, with 13 bases between the two germline ends. The V gene's germline CDR1 is SEHNR and CDR2 FQNEAQ (reference sequence). CDR3 region: CASSLLFGGDEQFF. The CDR3 nucleotides are TGTGCCAGCAGCTTATTATTCGGGGGCGATGAGCAGTTCTTC.

This clone was seen more than once but under ten times. The chain combines TRBV2 with TRBJ2-1, with 7 bases matching TRBD2. The CDR3 has 13 residues. Germline V gene lookup returns CDR1 SNHLY and CDR2 FYNNEI. CDR3 loop: CADRDYTYNEQFF. Here the CDR3 DNA reads TGTGCTGACCGGGACTATACTTACAATGAGCAGTTCTTC.

The chain has TRBV6-2 or TRBV6-3 and TRBJ1-5; D call uncertain. The CDR3 consists of 13 residues. Trimming pared 5 bases from V and 0 bases from J, leaving 5 bases between. Germline values: CDR1 MNHEY, CDR2 SVGEGT. This CDR3 reads CASSPPSNQPQHF. The CDR3 DNA reads TGTGCCAGCAGTCCACCTAGCAATCAGCCCCAGCATTTT.

The CDR3, as DNA: TGTGCCAGCAGCGCGACTAGCGGGAGGACCAATGAGCAGTTCTTC. Translated, it gives CASSATSGRTNEQFF. The chain couples TRBV9 to TRBJ2-1; 13 bases match TRBD2. V lost 3 bases to trimming and J lost 6 bases; unmatched junction nucleotides: 3. The CDR3 length is 15 residues. Germline assignment: CDR1 SGDLS and CDR2 YYNGEE.